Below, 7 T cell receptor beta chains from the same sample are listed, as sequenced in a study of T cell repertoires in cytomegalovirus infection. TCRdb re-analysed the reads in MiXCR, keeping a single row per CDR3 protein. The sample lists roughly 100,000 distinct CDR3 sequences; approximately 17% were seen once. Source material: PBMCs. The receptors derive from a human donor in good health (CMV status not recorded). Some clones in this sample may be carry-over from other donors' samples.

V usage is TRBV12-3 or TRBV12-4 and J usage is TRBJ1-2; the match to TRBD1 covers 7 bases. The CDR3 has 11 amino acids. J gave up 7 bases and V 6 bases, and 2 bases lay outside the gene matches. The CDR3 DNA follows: TGTGCCAGCAGCCACAGGGGTGGCTACACCTTC. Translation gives CASSHRGGYTF.

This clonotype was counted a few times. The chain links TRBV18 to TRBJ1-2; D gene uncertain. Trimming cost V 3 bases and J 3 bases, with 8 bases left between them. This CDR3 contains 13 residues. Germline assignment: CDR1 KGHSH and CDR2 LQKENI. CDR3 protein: CASSPGGDYGYTF. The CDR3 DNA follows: TGTGCCAGCTCACCGGGAGGAGACTATGGCTACACCTTC. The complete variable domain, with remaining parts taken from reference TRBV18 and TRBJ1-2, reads NAGVMQNPRHLVRRRGQEARLRCSPMKGHSHVYWYRQLPEEGLKFMVYLQKENIIDESGMPKERFSAEFPKEGPSILRIQQVVRGDSAAYFCASSPGGDYGYTFGSGTRLTVV.

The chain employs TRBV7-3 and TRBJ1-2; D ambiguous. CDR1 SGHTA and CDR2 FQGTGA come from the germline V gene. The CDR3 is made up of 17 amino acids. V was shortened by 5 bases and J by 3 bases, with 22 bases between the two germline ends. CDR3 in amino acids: CASSPHSEGSGDYGYTF. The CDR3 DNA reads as TGTGCCAGCAGCCCGCACTCCGAGGGATCGGGAGACTATGGCTACACCTTC.

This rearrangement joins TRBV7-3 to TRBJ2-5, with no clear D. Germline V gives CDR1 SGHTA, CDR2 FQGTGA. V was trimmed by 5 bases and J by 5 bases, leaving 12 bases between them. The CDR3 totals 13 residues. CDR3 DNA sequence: TGTGCCAGCAGCGCCACCTACGAGGAGACCCAGTACTTC. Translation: CASSATYEETQYF.

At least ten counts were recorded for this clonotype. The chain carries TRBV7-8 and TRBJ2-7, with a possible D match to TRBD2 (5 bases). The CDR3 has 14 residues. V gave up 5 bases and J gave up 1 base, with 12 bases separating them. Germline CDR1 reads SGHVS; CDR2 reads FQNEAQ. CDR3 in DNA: TGTGCCAGCAGCCCGCGGGCTATTTCCTACGAGCAGTACTTC. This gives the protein CASSPRAISYEQYF.

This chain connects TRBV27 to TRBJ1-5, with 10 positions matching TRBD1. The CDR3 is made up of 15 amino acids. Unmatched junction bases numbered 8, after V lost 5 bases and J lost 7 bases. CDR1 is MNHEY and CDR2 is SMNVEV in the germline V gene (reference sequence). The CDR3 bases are TGTGCCAGCAGTAAGACAGGGGGCTTAGAACAGCCCCAGCATTTT. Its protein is CASSKTGGLEQPQHF.

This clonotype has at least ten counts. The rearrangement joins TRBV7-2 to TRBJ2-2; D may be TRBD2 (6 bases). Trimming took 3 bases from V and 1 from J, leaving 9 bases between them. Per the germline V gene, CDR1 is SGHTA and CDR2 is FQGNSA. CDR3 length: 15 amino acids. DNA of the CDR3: TGTGCCAGCAGCTTGGGACTCTGGAACACCGGGGAGCTGTTTTTT. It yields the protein CASSLGLWNTGELFF.